This TCR beta chain came from a study of identical twins. Study-wide results and caveats: Findings depended on cross-sectional statistics rather than tracking the same donors. In beta out-of-frame sequences, the excess sharing between twins was weaker. Fewer insertions marked abundant cord blood beta clonotypes; young adult naive trended weakly, memory not at all.

A template switching step contributed a universal primer site, while unique molecular identifiers were present in the cDNA. TCRdb re-called the 5' RACE reads through MiXCR, storing one row per CDR3 protein. Counted here are about 260,000 distinct CDR3 sequences, about 7.3% occurring once; the ten biggest clones make up about 3.6%. On this clonotype itself: Its target is unknown.

Another study also made use of these data, one on yellow fever vaccine responses in identical twins.

The origin of this receptor is a young woman in good health. The sequenced material came from memory (CD45RO+) T cells sorted from blood.

The CDR3 region has the DNA TGTGCCAGCAGCTTGGGGATTTTTCCGGGGACGAGCAATCAGCCCCAGCATTTT. Translating gives CASSLGIFPGTSNQPQHF. The V and J genes are TRBV5-5 and TRBJ1-5, with D perhaps matching TRBD1 (5 bases). CDR1 SGHKS and CDR2 YYEKEE come from the germline V gene (reference sequence). Trimming took 0 bases from V and 1 from J, leaving 17 bases between them. This CDR3 has 18 amino acids. Full variable domain (remainder filled in from reference TRBV5-5 and TRBJ1-5): DAGVTQSPTHLIKTRGQQVTLRCSPISGHKSVSWYQQVLGQGPQFIFQYYEKEERGRGNFPDRFSARQFPNYSSELNVNALLLGDSALYLCASSLGIFPGTSNQPQHFGDGTRLSIL.